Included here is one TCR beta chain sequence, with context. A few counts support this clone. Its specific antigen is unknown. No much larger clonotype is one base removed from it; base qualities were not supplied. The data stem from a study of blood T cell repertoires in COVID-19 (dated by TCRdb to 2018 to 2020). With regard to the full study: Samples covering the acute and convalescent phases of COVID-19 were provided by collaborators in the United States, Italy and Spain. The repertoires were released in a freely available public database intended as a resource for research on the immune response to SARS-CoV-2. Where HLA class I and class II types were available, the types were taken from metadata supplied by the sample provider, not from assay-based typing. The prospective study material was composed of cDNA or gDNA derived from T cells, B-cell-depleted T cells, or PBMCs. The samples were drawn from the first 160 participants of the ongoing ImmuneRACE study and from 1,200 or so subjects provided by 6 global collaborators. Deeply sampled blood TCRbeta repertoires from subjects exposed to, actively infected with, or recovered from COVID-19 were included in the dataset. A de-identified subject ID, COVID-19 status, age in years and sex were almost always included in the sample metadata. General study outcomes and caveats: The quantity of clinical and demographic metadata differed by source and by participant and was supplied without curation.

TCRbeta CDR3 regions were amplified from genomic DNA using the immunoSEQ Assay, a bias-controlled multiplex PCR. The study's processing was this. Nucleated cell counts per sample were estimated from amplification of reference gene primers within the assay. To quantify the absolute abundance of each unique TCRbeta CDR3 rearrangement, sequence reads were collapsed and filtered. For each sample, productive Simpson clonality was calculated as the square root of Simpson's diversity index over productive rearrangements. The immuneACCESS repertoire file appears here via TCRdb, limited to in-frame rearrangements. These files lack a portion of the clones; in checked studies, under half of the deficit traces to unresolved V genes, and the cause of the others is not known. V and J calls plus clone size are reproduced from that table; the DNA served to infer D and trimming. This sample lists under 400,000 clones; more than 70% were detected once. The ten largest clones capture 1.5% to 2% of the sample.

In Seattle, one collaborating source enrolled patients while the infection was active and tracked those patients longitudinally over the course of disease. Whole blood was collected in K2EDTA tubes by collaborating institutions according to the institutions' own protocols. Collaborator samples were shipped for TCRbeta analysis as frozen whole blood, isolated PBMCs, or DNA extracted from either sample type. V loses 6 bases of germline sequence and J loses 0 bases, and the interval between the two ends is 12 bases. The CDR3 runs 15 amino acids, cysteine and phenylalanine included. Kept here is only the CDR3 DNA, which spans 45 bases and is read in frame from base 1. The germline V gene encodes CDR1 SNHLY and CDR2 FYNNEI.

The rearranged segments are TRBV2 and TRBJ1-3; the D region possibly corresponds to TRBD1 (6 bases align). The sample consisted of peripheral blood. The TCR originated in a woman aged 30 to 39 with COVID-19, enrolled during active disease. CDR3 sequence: CASRDQGISGNTIYF. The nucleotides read TGTGCCAGCAGGGACCAGGGGATCTCTGGAAACACCATATATTTT.